The present TCR beta chain was sequenced within a study of OX40 agonist ivuxolimab in advanced cancers. Across the whole study: Dosing consisted of intravenous ivuxolimab at 0.01 to 10 mg/kg every 2 weeks. Patients in dose escalation had liver, melanoma, kidney or head and neck cancers. Three patients showed partial responses: one hepatocellular carcinoma and two cutaneous melanoma cases.

Points on this clone: Antigen unknown.

Germline CDR1 SNHLY, CDR2 FYNNEI. V was shortened by 5 bases and J by 8 bases, with 6 bases between the two germline ends. This CDR3 has 10 amino acids. Study-wide results and caveats: Within 6 weeks, CD4+ and CD8+ blood T cells expanded clonally at 0.1 to 3.0 mg/kg.

Libraries were prepared by immunoSEQ multiplex PCR; TCRdb keeps only in-frame clonotypes and omits some of them. The sample has around 70,000 clones; approximately 80% are singletons. Specimen: CD4+ or CD8+ T cells sorted from blood, collected in a trial of the OX40 agonist ivuxolimab. The chain recombines TRBV2 with TRBJ1-2; D call uncertain. This TCR was sampled from an adult with an advanced solid tumor such as melanoma, head and neck, liver or kidney cancer. CDR3 protein: CASSPGGYTF. DNA of the CDR3: TGTGCCAGCAGTCCCGGAGGCTACACCTTC. Together with reference TRBV2 and TRBJ1-2, the CDR3 gives the full variable domain: EPEVTQTPSHQVTQMGQEVILRCVPISNHLYFYWYRQILGQKVEFLVSFYNNEISEKSEIFDDQFSVERPDGSNFTLKIRSTKLEDSAMYFCASSPGGYTFGSGTRLTVV.